This entry describes one T cell receptor (beta chain). These data are taken from a study of blood T cell repertoires in COVID-19. At the level of the study: The United States, Italy and Spain provided the acute and convalescent COVID-19 samples. The analysed material was cDNA or gDNA that came from T cells, B-cell-depleted T cells, or PBMCs.

Looked up from germline, CDR1 is SGHRS and CDR2 is YFSETQ. The CDR3 loop spans 15 amino acids. The trim removed 8 bases at V and 6 bases at J, leaving 9 bases unmatched. As handled by the study authors: Nucleated cell number was recorded as an estimate derived from reference gene primer amplification. Measured with immunoSEQ multiplex PCR; TCRdb has only the in-frame clones, and not every one. V, J and clone size were drawn from that table, and D and trimming were deduced from the DNA. The sample records 400,000 or so clones, over 85% being singletons. Seattle enrolled patients during active infection and tracked them longitudinally.

J is TRBJ2-3 and V is TRBV5-1, with 13 bases matching TRBD2. The sequence was collected from a man in his late teens or twenties with COVID-19, enrolled during active disease. The sample taken for sequencing was peripheral blood. The CDR3 protein is CASHRTSGSVDTQYF. The CDR3 DNA sequence: TGCGCCAGTCACCGGACTAGCGGGAGTGTTGATACGCAGTATTTT.